The next 11 T cell receptor beta chains were all read from a single sample in a study of blood T cells in healthy people across ages. For the second PCR, which ran for 7 to 11 cycles, a sample-barcoded 5' primer and a J-beta primer mix were used. TCRdb used MiXCR to reprocess the 5' RACE reads, holding one entry per CDR3 protein. The data show 800,000 to 950,000 distinct CDR3 sequences, 25% to 35% seen once. These same records also appear under a second study, on T cells of mothers and their children.

Sequences were obtained from blood. These receptors were collected from a woman aged 40 to 50 in good health.

This clonotype was observed a handful of times. The chain couples TRBV20-1 to TRBJ2-1, with TRBD2 matching 9 bases. Germline V gene data show CDR1 as DFQATT and CDR2 as SNEGSKA (reference sequence). The CDR3 spans 15 residues. V lost 5 bases and J lost 4; bases outside the gene matches: 9. CDR3 bases: TGCAGTGCTTCTACCCTAGCGGGGAAGTACAATGAGCAGTTCTTC. Translation gives CSASTLAGKYNEQFF.

About this clonotype itself: The junction shows a germline mismatch at one end, possibly a read error. The chain employs TRBV6-5 and TRBJ2-7, with D perhaps TRBD1 or TRBD2 (7 bases each). CDR3 length equals 15 residues. Per the germline V gene, CDR1 is MNHEY and CDR2 is SVGAGI. As DNA, the CDR3 is TGTGCCGGCAGGGGGGGGTGGCATCAGACCTACGAGCAGTACTTC. Translation gives CAGRGGWHQTYEQYF.

This clonotype was seen many times. This rearrangement joins TRBV20-1 to TRBJ2-4, with no clear D. The V and J ends lost 1 base and 0 bases respectively, with 7 bases between them. The CDR3 runs 14 residues. Germline V gene sequence: CDR1 DFQATT, CDR2 SNEGSKA (reference sequence). The CDR3: CSARALLAKNIQYF. Written as DNA, the CDR3 is TGCAGTGCTAGAGCTCTACTAGCCAAAAACATTCAGTACTTC.

The chain is built from TRBV19 and TRBJ2-7; D ambiguous. Germline CDR1 and CDR2: LNHDA and SQIVND (reference sequence). V was cut by 0 bases and J by 4 bases, with 10 bases left in between. The CDR3 contains 14 residues. The CDR3 region is CASSIDGSRYEQYF. CDR3 coding DNA: TGTGCCAGTAGTATAGACGGCAGCAGATACGAGCAGTACTTC.

This clonotype was observed a handful of times. The CDR3 nucleotides read TGTGCCAGCAGCGTAGCGTTCGGCCAAGAGACCCAGTACTTC. It specifies CASSVAFGQETQYF. V usage is TRBV9 and J usage is TRBJ2-5; D gene uncertain. Between the trimmed V and J ends, which lost 0 bases and 1 base, there was a span of 7 bases. CDR1 is SGDLS, CDR2 YYNGEE, per germline. This CDR3 region has 14 residues.

The chain combines TRBV20-1 with TRBJ2-4, with a tentative D call TRBD2 (5 bases). The CDR3 has 12 amino acids. Germline lookup yields CDR1 DFQATT and CDR2 SNEGSKA (reference sequence). Trimming took 3 bases from V and 4 from J, leaving 7 bases between them. The CDR3 here is CSASGGKNIQYF. CDR3 nucleotide sequence: TGCAGTGCTAGTGGCGGGAAAAACATTCAGTACTTC.

The chain links TRBV7-2 to TRBJ2-7; TRBD2 aligns across 10 bases. Germline trimming cut 4 bases from V and 0 bases from J; bases unmatched to any gene: 3. Germline V gene sequence: CDR1 SGHTA, CDR2 FQGNSA. The CDR3 is 15 amino acids. CDR3 bases: TGTGCCAGCAGCTGGGGACTAGCGCCCTCCTACGAGCAGTACTTC. This codes for CASSWGLAPSYEQYF.

The gene calls are TRBV13 and TRBJ2-3; TRBD1 aligns across 7 bases. Germline CDR1 and CDR2: PRHDT and FYEKMQ (reference sequence). This CDR3 is built from 18 residues. The trim removed 4 bases at V and 2 bases at J, leaving 15 bases unmatched. DNA of the CDR3: TGTGCCAGCAGCTACTTCCTCCACCGGGACAGAAACACAGATACGCAGTATTTT. The encoded protein is CASSYFLHRDRNTDTQYF.

The gene calls are TRBV28 and TRBJ1-6, with D unresolved. V lost 7 bases, J lost 9 bases, and 13 bases lay in between. Germline CDR1 MDHEN, CDR2 SYDVKM. This CDR3 comprises 13 residues. CDR3: CASTEFLVSPLHF. The CDR3 region has the DNA TGTGCCAGCACCGAGTTTCTGGTTTCACCCCTCCACTTT.

This clonotype has a handful of counts. Relative to the germline gene, one junction end is altered; a read error may explain this. The chain uses TRBV5-1 and TRBJ2-3; TRBD1 agrees at 10 bases. The germline CDR1 and CDR2 sequences are SGHRS and YFSETQ. The CDR3 runs 15 residues. CDR3 protein: CAGSPDRGRTDTQYF. CDR3 nucleotide sequence: TGCGCCGGCAGCCCCGACAGGGGGCGGACAGATACGCAGTATTTT.

This clonotype has only a few counts. A read error may account for a junction end that differs from germline. This rearrangement joins TRBV7-9 to TRBJ2-6; D might be TRBD1 (5 bases). From germline, CDR1 is SEHNR and CDR2 FQNEAQ (reference sequence). The CDR3 is 17 amino acids. CDR3 region: CASSLAVSTSGASVLTF. The CDR3 nucleotides read TGTGCCAGCAGCTTAGCGGTATCCACCTCTGGGGCCAGCGTCCTGACTTTC.